Listed here are 11 T cell receptor beta chains from one sample, sequenced in a study of shared clonotypes between healthy human individuals. The assay was immunoSEQ multiplex PCR, and TCRdb's table has in-frame clones only and misses some. The sample holds approximately 1.5 million clones, approximately 98% seen once. Sequenced sample: naive CD4+ T cells sorted from blood. Subset: CD45RA+ positively selected. The receptors originated from a man aged 25 to 40 in good health.

The V gene is TRBV5-1, the J gene TRBJ2-2; 10 nucleotides match TRBD1. There are 17 residues in the CDR3. Germline trimming cut 2 bases from V and 4 bases from J; bases unmatched to any gene: 8. Germline lookup yields CDR1 SGHRS and CDR2 YFSETQ. CDR3 sequence (DNA): TGCGCCAGCAGCTTTCCTCCGGGACAGGGGTCCACCGGGGAGCTGTTTTTT. This translates into CASSFPPGQGSTGELFF.

The rearrangement links TRBV13 to TRBJ2-3, with D possibly matching TRBD1 (6 bases). This CDR3 spans 15 amino acids. Germline lookup yields CDR1 PRHDT and CDR2 FYEKMQ (reference sequence). V was cut by 5 bases and J by 3 bases, with 15 bases left in between. CDR3 residues: CASSQEGEFTDTQYF. CDR3 DNA: TGTGCCAGCAGCCAAGAGGGGGAGTTTACAGATACGCAGTATTTT.

The chain combines TRBV2 with TRBJ2-5, with 12 positions matching TRBD2. CDR3 length equals 17 residues. The junction had 10 bases not matched to a gene; V was cut back by 6 bases and J by 2 bases. Germline CDR1 and CDR2: SNHLY and FYNNEI. The CDR3 loop reads CASRVLAGGVAQETQYF. The CDR3 nucleotides read TGTGCCAGCAGAGTGCTAGCGGGAGGGGTGGCACAAGAGACCCAGTACTTC.

This chain connects TRBV30 to TRBJ2-5; possibly TRBD2 for D (6 bases). Per the germline V gene, CDR1 is GTSNPN and CDR2 is SVGIG (reference sequence). V lost 4 bases and J lost 0, with 12 bases in between. This CDR3 has 14 residues. The CDR3 DNA reads as TGTGCCTGGAAACCTAGCGCGAACCAAGAGACCCAGTACTTC. It encodes CAWKPSANQETQYF.

This clone was observed a single time. The chain employs TRBV15 and TRBJ2-1, with TRBD2 matching 9 bases. The CDR3 sequence is 16 residues long. Germline CDR1 and CDR2: LNHNV and YYDKDF (reference sequence). V was pared by 0 bases and J by 7 bases, with 7 bases of the junction left unmatched. In DNA form, the CDR3 reads TGTGCCACCAGCAGAGATCGCGGGAGGGCCCAGAATGAGCAGTTCTTC. It encodes CATSRDRGRAQNEQFF.

J is TRBJ2-2 and V is TRBV5-5; a weak D match, TRBD2 (6 bases). This CDR3 contains 15 residues. V was pared by 4 bases and J by 3 bases, with 13 bases between. The V gene's germline CDR1 is SGHKS and CDR2 YYEKEE (reference sequence). The CDR3 DNA reads TGTGCCAGCAGCCCCTGGCGGGACCACACCGGGGAGCTGTTTTTT. It specifies CASSPWRDHTGELFF.

This rearrangement joins TRBV15 to TRBJ1-4; unclear D gene. Germline assignment: CDR1 LNHNV and CDR2 YYDKDF (reference sequence). Trimming cost V 1 base and J 4 bases, with 13 bases left between them. The CDR3 is made up of 16 amino acids. The CDR3 reads CATSRAERPRNEKLFF. The CDR3 DNA is TGTGCCACCAGCAGAGCCGAGCGCCCACGTAATGAAAAACTGTTTTTT.

The chain has TRBV7-9 and TRBJ1-4; D is uncertain. Germline CDR1 SEHNR, CDR2 FQNEAQ (reference sequence). V gave up 6 bases and J gave up 8 bases, with 10 bases separating them. The CDR3 runs 12 residues. The CDR3 DNA is TGTGCCAGCAGTTTCGGAGTCGAAAAACTGTTTTTT. Translation: CASSFGVEKLFF. Full variable domain (remainder filled in from reference TRBV7-9 and TRBJ1-4): DTGVSQNPRHKITKRGQNVTFRCDPISEHNRLYWYRQTLGQGPEFLTYFQNEAQLEKSRLLSDRFSAERPKGSFSTLEIQRTEQGDSAMYLCASSFGVEKLFFGSGTQLSVL.

The chain carries TRBV4-3 and TRBJ2-3, with 7 bases aligning to TRBD2. Per germline, CDR1 LGHNA and CDR2 YSLEER. This CDR3 comprises 15 residues. V dropped 5 bases and J dropped 2; count of bases not matched to a gene: 7. CDR3 DNA sequence: TGCGCCAGCAGCAAAAGCGGGATAACCACAGATACGCAGTATTTT. It yields the protein CASSKSGITTDTQYF.

This chain's CDR3 is CATSRDPDTQYF. As DNA, the CDR3 is TGTGCCACCAGCAGGGACCCAGATACGCAGTATTTT. The genes are TRBV15 and TRBJ2-3, with D hard to call. Trimming cost V 3 bases and J 4 bases, with 5 bases left between them. Germline loops: CDR1 LNHNV, CDR2 YYDKDF (reference sequence). This CDR3 comprises 12 residues.

This clone appeared a single time. The chain employs TRBV30 and TRBJ2-3; D is unclear. Trimming removed 1 base from V and 7 bases from J, with 12 bases in between. Germline CDR1 is GTSNPN and CDR2 is SVGIG (reference sequence). The CDR3 has 13 amino acids. In DNA, the CDR3 is TGTGCCTGGAGTGGGACGACCATGAATACGCAGTATTTT. Encoded protein: CAWSGTTMNTQYF.